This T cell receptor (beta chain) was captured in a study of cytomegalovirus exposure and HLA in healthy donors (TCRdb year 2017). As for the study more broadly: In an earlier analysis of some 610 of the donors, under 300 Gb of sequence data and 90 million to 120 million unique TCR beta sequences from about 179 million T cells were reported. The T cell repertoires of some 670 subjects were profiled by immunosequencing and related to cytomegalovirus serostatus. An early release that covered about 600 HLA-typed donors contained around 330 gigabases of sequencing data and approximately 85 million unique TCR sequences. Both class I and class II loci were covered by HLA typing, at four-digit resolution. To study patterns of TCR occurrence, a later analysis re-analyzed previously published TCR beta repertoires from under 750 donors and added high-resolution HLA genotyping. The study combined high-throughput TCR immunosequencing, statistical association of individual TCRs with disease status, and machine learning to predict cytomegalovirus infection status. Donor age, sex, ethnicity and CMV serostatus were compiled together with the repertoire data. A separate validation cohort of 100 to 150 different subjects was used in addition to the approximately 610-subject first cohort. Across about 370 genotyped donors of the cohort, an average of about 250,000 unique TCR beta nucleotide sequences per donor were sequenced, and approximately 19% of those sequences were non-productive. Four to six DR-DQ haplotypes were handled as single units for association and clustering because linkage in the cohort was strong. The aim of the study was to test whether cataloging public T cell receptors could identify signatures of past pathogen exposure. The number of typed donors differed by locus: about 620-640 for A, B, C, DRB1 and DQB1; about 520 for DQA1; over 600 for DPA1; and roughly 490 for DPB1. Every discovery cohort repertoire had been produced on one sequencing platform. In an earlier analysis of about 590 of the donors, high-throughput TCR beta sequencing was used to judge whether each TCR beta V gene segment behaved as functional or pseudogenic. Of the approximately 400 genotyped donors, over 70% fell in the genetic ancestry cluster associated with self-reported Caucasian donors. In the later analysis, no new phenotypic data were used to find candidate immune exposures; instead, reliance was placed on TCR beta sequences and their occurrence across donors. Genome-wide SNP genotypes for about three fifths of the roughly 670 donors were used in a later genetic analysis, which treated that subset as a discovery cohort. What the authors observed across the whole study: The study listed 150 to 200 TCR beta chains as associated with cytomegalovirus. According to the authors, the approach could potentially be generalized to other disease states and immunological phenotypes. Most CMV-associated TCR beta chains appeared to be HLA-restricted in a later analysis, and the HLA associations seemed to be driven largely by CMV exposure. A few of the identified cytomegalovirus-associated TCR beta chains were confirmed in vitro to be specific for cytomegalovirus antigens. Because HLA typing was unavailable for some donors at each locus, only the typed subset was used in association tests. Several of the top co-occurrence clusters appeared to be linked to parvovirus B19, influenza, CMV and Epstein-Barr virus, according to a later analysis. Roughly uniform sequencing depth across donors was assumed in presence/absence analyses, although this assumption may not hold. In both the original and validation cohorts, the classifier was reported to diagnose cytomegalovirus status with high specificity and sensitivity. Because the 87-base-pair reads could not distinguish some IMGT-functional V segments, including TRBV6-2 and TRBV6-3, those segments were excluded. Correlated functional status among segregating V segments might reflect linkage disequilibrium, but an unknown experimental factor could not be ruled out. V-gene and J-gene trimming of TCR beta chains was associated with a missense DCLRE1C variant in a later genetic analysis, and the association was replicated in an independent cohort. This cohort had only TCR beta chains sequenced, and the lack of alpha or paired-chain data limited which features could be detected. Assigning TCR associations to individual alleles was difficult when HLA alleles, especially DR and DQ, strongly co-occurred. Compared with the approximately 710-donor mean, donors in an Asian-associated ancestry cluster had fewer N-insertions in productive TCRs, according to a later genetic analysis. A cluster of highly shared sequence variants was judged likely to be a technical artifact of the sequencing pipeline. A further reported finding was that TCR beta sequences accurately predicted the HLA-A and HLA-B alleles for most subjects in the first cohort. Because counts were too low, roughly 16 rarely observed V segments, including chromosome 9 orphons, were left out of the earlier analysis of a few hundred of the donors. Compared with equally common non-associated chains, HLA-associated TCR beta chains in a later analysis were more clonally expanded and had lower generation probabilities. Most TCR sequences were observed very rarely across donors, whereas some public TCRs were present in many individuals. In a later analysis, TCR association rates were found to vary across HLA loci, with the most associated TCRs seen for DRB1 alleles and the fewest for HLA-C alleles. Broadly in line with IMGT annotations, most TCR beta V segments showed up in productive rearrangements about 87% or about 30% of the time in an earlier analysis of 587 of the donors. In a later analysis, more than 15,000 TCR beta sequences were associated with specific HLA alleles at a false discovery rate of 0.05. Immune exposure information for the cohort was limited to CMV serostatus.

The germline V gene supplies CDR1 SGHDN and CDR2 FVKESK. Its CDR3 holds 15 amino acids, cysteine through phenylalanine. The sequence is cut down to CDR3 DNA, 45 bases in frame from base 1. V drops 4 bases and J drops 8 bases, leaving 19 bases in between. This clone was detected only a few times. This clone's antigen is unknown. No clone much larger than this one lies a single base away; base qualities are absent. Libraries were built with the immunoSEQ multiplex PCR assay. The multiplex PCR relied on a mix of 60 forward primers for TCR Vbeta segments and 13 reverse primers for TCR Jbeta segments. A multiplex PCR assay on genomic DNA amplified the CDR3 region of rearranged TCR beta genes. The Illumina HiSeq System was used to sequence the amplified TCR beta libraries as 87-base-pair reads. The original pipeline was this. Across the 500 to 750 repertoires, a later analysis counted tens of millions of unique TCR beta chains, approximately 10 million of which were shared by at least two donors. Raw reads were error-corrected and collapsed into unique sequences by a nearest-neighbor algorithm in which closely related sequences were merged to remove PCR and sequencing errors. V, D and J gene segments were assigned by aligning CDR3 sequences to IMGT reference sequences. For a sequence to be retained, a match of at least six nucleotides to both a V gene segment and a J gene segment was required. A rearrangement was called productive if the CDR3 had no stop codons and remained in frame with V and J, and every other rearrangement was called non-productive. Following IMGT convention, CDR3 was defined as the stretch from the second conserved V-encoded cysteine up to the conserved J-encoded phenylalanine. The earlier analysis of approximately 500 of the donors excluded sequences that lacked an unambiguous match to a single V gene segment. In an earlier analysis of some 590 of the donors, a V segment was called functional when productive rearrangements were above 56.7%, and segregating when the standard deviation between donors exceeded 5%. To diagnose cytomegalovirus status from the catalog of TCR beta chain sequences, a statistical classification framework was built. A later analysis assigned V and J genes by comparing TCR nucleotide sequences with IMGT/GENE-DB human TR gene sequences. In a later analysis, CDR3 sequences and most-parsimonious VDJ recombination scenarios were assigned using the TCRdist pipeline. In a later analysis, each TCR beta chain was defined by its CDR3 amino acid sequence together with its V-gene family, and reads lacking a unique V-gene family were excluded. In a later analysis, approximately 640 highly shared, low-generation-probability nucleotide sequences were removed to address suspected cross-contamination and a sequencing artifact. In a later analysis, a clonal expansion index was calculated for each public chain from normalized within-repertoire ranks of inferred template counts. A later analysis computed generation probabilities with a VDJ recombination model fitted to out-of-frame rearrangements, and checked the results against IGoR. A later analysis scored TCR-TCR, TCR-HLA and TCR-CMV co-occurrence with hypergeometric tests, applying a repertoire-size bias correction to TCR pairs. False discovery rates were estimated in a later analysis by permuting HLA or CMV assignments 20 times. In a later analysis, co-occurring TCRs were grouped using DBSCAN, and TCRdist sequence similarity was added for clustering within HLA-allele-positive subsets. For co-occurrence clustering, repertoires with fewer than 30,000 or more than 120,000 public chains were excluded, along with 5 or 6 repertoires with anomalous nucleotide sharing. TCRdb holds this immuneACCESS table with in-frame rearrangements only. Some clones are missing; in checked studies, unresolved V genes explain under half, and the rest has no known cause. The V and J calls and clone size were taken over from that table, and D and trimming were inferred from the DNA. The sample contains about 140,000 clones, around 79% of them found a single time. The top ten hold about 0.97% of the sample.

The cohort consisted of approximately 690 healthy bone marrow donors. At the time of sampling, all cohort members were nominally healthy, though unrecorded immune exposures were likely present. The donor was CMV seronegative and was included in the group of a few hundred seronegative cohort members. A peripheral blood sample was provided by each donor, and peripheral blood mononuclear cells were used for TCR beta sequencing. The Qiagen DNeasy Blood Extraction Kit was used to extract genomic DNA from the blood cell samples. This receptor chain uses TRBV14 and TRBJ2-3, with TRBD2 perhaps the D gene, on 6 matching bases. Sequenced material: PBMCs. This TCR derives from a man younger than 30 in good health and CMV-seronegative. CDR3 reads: CASSRGRDLPRTQYF. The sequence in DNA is TGTGCCAGCAGCCGTGGGCGGGACCTTCCCCGTACGCAGTATTTT.